The sample holds many counts of the clone carrying this T cell receptor (beta chain). This record comes from a study of blood T cell repertoires in COVID-19. The CDR3 is 15 residues long. Germline values: CDR1 KGHSH, CDR2 LQKENI. V lost 2 bases, J lost 4 bases, and 4 bases stayed unmatched. Clones were read by immunoSEQ multiplex PCR, and TCRdb kept only the in-frame ones, dropping some. Among 75,000 to 90,000 clones listed, 75% to 85% were seen once. The V and J genes are TRBV18 and TRBJ2-1; TRBD2 agrees at 8 bases. Sequencing used peripheral blood. The TCR was taken from a woman in her forties with active or convalescent COVID-19. As DNA, the CDR3 is TGTGCCAGCTCACCAGCAGCTAGCGGGTACAATGAGCAGTTCTTC. Protein sequence: CASSPAASGYNEQFF.